Listed below are T cell receptor beta chains from one sample, sequenced in a study of regulatory T cells in long-lasting Graves disease. TCRdb passed the multiplex PCR reads through MiXCR, listing each CDR3 protein once. This table has about half a million distinct CDR3 sequences, 12% appearing once. These data were also filed under a second study, of T cells in Graves' hyperthyroidism and ophthalmopathy.

The material was peripheral blood mononuclear cells (PBMCs), obtained at new diagnosis, from a patient treated with antithyroid drugs. The origin of the receptors is a woman in her 30s with Graves disease. CDR3s include the opening cysteine and the closing phenylalanine or tryptophan. D genes are given only for firm matches. Only part of the rows carry a size: once, few, many, or a class if the clone is expanded.

D gene	clone size	V gene	J gene	CDR3 protein	CDR3 DNA
TRBD2	few	TRBV7-8	TRBJ2-1	CASSPWTSGRDRNDEQFF	TGTGCCAGCAGCCCATGGACTAGCGGGAGGGATCGCAACGATGAGCAGTTCTTC
-	-	TRBV7-9	TRBJ1-5	CASSLENGGNQPQHF	TGTGCCAGCAGCTTAGAGAACGGGGGCAATCAGCCCCAGCATTTT
TRBD1	many	TRBV2	TRBJ2-2	CASSVGTGTTGELFF	TGTGCCAGCAGTGTCGGGACAGGGACCACCGGGGAGCTGTTTTTT
-	-	TRBV7-3	TRBJ2-2	CASSWGTNTGELFF	TGTGCCAGCAGCTGGGGTACGAACACCGGGGAGCTGTTTTTT
-	-	TRBV4-1	TRBJ2-5	CASSQRPAQGEETQYF	TGCGCCAGCAGCCAACGTCCGGCCCAGGGAGAGGAGACCCAGTACTTC
TRBD2	-	TRBV15	TRBJ2-5	CATSRGSSGRGETQYF	TGTGCCACCAGCAGAGGATCTAGCGGGAGGGGAGAGACCCAGTACTTC
TRBD1	many	TRBV18	TRBJ1-2	CASSPAPGQVHYYGYTF	TGTGCCAGCTCACCGGCCCCGGGACAGGTTCATTACTATGGCTACACCTTC
-	-	TRBV27	TRBJ1-4	CASSLLGATNEKLFF	TGTGCCAGCAGTTTATTGGGGGCAACTAATGAAAAACTGTTTTTT
-	few	TRBV4-3	TRBJ2-3	CASSQDQEDTQYF	TGCGCCAGCAGCCAAGATCAGGAAGATACGCAGTATTTT
TRBD1	-	TRBV20-1	TRBJ2-3	CSAPTGTGVFGTDTQYF	TGCAGTGCCCCAACCGGGACAGGGGTATTTGGCACAGATACGCAGTATTTT
-	many	TRBV10-3	TRBJ2-1	CAIRAGQFDEQFF	TGTGCCATCAGAGCCGGACAGTTCGATGAGCAGTTCTTC
TRBD2	-	TRBV2	TRBJ2-5	CASSAPSGSPETQYF	TGTGCCAGCAGTGCCCCTAGCGGGAGTCCAGAGACCCAGTACTTC
-	many	TRBV18	TRBJ2-7	CASSSYPSYEQYF	TGTGCCAGCTCAAGTTACCCGTCCTACGAGCAGTACTTC
-	many	TRBV28	TRBJ1-5	CASSFYSGGNNQPQHF	TGTGCCAGCAGTTTCTATTCGGGGGGTAACAATCAGCCCCAGCATTTT
-	few	TRBV24-1	TRBJ2-5	CATSDSGTRQETQYF	TGTGCCACCAGTGATAGCGGAACAAGGCAAGAGACCCAGTACTTC
-	many	TRBV6-1	TRBJ2-1	CASTTGDEQFF	TGTGCCAGTACTACGGGCGATGAGCAGTTCTTC
-	few	TRBV7-3	TRBJ1-1	CASSALDSPTEAFF	TGTGCCAGCAGCGCACTCGACAGTCCTACGGAAGCTTTCTTT
TRBD1	many	TRBV30	TRBJ1-2	CAWIARPGQGRRSYTF	TGTGCCTGGATTGCGCGCCCTGGACAGGGGAGAAGGAGCTACACCTTC
-	many	TRBV20-1	TRBJ1-1	CSASSSAEAFF	TGCAGTGCTAGTAGTAGTGCTGAAGCTTTCTTT
-	-	TRBV24-1	TRBJ2-3	CATSDIGTATTDTQYF	TGTGCCACCAGTGATATAGGGACTGCGACGACAGATACGCAGTATTTT
TRBD1	many	TRBV28	TRBJ2-5	CASSFTGAVGETQYF	TGTGCCAGCAGTTTTACAGGGGCTGTGGGAGAGACCCAGTACTTC
TRBD2	few	TRBV9	TRBJ2-5	CASSPTSGSWETQYF	TGTGCCAGCAGCCCAACTAGCGGGAGTTGGGAGACCCAGTACTTC
-	few	TRBV5-6	TRBJ1-2	CASSLTPTNYGYTF	TGTGCCAGCAGCCTGACACCTACTAACTATGGCTACACCTTC
TRBD2	many	TRBV5-4	TRBJ2-5	CASSMTSGSGETQYF	TGTGCCAGCAGCATGACTAGCGGGAGCGGGGAGACCCAGTACTTC
TRBD2	-	TRBV14	TRBJ2-3	CASSYSSGGTDTQYF	TGTGCCAGCAGTTACTCTAGCGGAGGCACAGATACGCAGTATTTT
TRBD2	many	TRBV2	TRBJ2-4	CASSVDRSGGNIQYF	TGTGCCAGCAGTGTAGATAGAAGCGGGGGGAACATTCAGTACTTC
-	-	TRBV18	TRBJ2-7	CASSGIDDYYEQYF	TGTGCCAGCTCGGGGATTGATGACTACTACGAGCAGTACTTC
TRBD1	many	TRBV5-4	TRBJ1-1	CASSLVPDRMNTEAFF	TGTGCCAGCAGCTTAGTCCCGGACAGGATGAACACTGAAGCTTTCTTT
TRBD1	few	TRBV5-1	TRBJ1-1	CASSYSGQGAWNTEAFF	TGCGCCAGCAGCTACTCGGGACAGGGGGCATGGAACACTGAAGCTTTCTTT
-	many	TRBV11-2	TRBJ2-2	CASSLNGANTGELFF	TGTGCCAGCAGCTTAAACGGAGCGAACACCGGGGAGCTGTTTTTT
-	many	TRBV20-1	TRBJ1-1	CSASYRRGPEAFF	TGCAGTGCTAGTTACCGACGTGGACCTGAAGCTTTCTTT
TRBD1	many	TRBV27	TRBJ1-2	CASSQGQGSYGYTF	TGTGCCAGCAGTCAGGGACAGGGGAGCTATGGCTACACCTTC
-	many	TRBV6-1	TRBJ2-7	CASLTAPEAGPHPPRQYF	TGTGCCAGCCTGACTGCTCCCGAGGCGGGACCCCACCCCCCTCGGCAGTACTTC
-	-	TRBV15	TRBJ2-7	CATSRDLGVREQYF	TGTGCCACCAGCAGAGATCTGGGGGTACGCGAGCAGTACTTC
-	-	TRBV5-1	TRBJ1-2	CASRREPLNNYGYTF	TGCGCCAGCAGGCGCGAGCCATTAAATAACTATGGCTACACCTTC
TRBD2	-	TRBV27	TRBJ2-1	CASSFPSGGRSSYNEQFF	TGTGCCAGCAGTTTCCCTAGCGGGGGGCGGAGCTCCTACAATGAGCAGTTCTTC
TRBD2	-	TRBV7-8	TRBJ2-2	CASSLVGLAGSGELFF	TGTGCCAGCAGCTTAGTGGGACTAGCGGGATCCGGGGAGCTGTTTTTT
-	many	TRBV30	TRBJ1-5	CAWSRQTNQPQHF	TGTGCCTGGAGTAGGCAGACCAATCAGCCCCAGCATTTT
TRBD1	many	TRBV2	TRBJ2-4	CASSAPTGEPKKDIQYF	TGTGCCAGCAGTGCCCCGACAGGGGAACCGAAAAAAGACATTCAGTACTTC
TRBD1	few	TRBV20-1	TRBJ2-7	CSAERTGVNEQYF	TGCAGTGCAGAACGGACAGGGGTCAACGAGCAGTACTTC
-	-	TRBV29-1	TRBJ2-7	CSSSRRTRSYEQYF	TGCAGCTCCTCTCGGAGGACTCGCTCCTACGAGCAGTACTTC
TRBD1	many	TRBV7-9	TRBJ2-5	CASSSQGRETQYF	TGTGCCAGCAGCTCACAGGGGCGAGAGACCCAGTACTTC
TRBD1	few	TRBV29-1	TRBJ1-2	CSADPQGTNYGYTF	TGCAGCGCCGATCCACAGGGGACTAACTATGGCTACACCTTC
TRBD1	many	TRBV20-1	TRBJ1-1	CSARHKQGANTEAFF	TGCAGTGCTAGACATAAACAGGGGGCGAACACTGAAGCTTTCTTT
-	-	TRBV19	TRBJ2-6	CASSRRPSSGANVLTF	TGTGCCAGTAGTAGGAGGCCTAGCTCTGGGGCCAACGTCCTGACTTTC
-	-	TRBV5-1	TRBJ2-5	CASSLPGGEETQYF	TGCGCCAGCAGCTTGCCGGGCGGCGAAGAGACCCAGTACTTC
TRBD2	many	TRBV9	TRBJ2-7	CASSHGLAGDEQYF	TGTGCCAGCAGCCACGGACTAGCGGGAGATGAGCAGTACTTC
-	many	TRBV7-2	TRBJ2-7	CASSLQTAIYEQYF	TGTGCCAGCAGCTTACAAACAGCAATCTACGAGCAGTACTTC
-	few	TRBV18	TRBJ1-6	CASSPPGSVNSPLHF	TGTGCCAGCTCACCACCGGGCAGCGTTAATTCACCCCTCCACTTT
-	many	TRBV9	TRBJ2-5	CASSAPRAGAQETQYF	TGTGCCAGCAGCGCCCCCCGCGCCGGCGCCCAAGAGACCCAGTACTTC
-	many	TRBV7-2	TRBJ2-1	CASSLVFWGDHNEQFF	TGTGCCAGCAGCTTAGTATTTTGGGGGGACCACAATGAGCAGTTCTTC
-	-	TRBV7-9	TRBJ1-5	CASSLGQGEGNQPQHF	TGTGCCAGCAGCTTAGGTCAGGGTGAGGGCAATCAGCCCCAGCATTTT